This T cell receptor (beta chain) was sequenced for a study of OX40 agonist ivuxolimab in advanced cancers. Remarks on this clone: Its target is not known.

Assay used: immunoSEQ multiplex PCR; TCRdb lists only in-frame clones, some missing. The repertoire holds approximately 58,000 clones, with 80% to 95% as singletons. Study-wide points: In the expanded peripheral T cells, antigen specificity was never determined.

The ends were cut back, 5 bases at V and 7 bases at J, with 18 bases in the middle. The CDR3 sequence is 14 residues long. Germline CDR1 reads SGHVS; CDR2 reads FNYEAQ. Autoimmune disease history or systemic immunosuppression disqualified patients. The sample was CD4+ or CD8+ T cells sorted from blood, taken in a trial of the OX40 agonist ivuxolimab. This clonotype originated in an adult with an advanced solid tumor such as melanoma, head and neck, liver or kidney cancer. The chain employs TRBV7-6 and TRBJ2-7; D not resolved. CDR3 region: CASSDLGDPGEQYF. The CDR3 DNA is TGTGCCAGCAGCGACCTAGGAGACCCCGGGGAGCAGTACTTC. The full variable domain, in which reference TRBV7-6 and TRBJ2-7 provide the parts outside the CDR3, is GAGVSQSPRYKVTKRGQDVALRCDPISGHVSLYWYRQALGQGPEFLTYFNYEAQQDKSGLPNDRFSAERPEGSISTLTIQRTEQRDSAMYRCASSDLGDPGEQYFGPGTRLTVT.